This is a list of T cell receptor beta chains from one sample in a study of control samples from healthy donors and cancer patients. Libraries were prepared by immunoSEQ multiplex PCR; TCRdb keeps only in-frame clonotypes and omits some of them. The table shows over 100,000 clones, with about nine tenths occurring only once. Sequenced input: blood. All receptors derive from a human donor in good health. The donor label of this sample is uncertain. The CDR3 runs from the conserved cysteine through the conserved F or W. Each record gives: V gene, clone size, J gene, D gene, CDR3 protein, CDR3 DNA. The D gene is left open where the match is weak. Rows give clone size only sometimes, using once, few, many, or a class for an expanded clone.

TRBV6-5	-	TRBJ1-6	-	CASSYSQTNNSPLHF	TGTGCCAGCAGTTACAGTCAAACCAATAATTCACCCCTCCACTTT
TRBV18	-	TRBJ2-1	-	CASSELGGPSYNEQFF	TGTGCCAGCTCAGAATTAGGGGGGCCCTCCTACAATGAGCAGTTCTTC
TRBV21-1	-	TRBJ2-1	-	CASSNETSYTSEQFF	TGTGCCAGCAGCAACGAGACTTCGTATACAAGTGAGCAGTTCTTC
TRBV11-2	-	TRBJ2-5	-	CASSLGGGVQETQYF	TGTGCCAGCAGCTTAGGAGGGGGGGTTCAAGAGACCCAGTACTTC
TRBV7-8	-	TRBJ2-1	-	CASSVPGASYNEQFF	TGTGCCAGCAGCGTGCCGGGGGCCTCCTACAATGAGCAGTTCTTC
TRBV6-6	-	TRBJ1-1	-	CASSSGRWNTEAFF	TGTGCCAGCAGTTCGGGGCGCTGGAACACTGAAGCTTTCTTT
TRBV19	-	TRBJ2-5	-	CASSLGWGQETQYF	TGTGCCAGTAGTCTGGGCTGGGGTCAAGAGACCCAGTACTTC
TRBV10-1	-	TRBJ1-1	-	CASSEGGRTEAFF	TGCGCCAGCAGTGAGGGGGGAAGGACTGAAGCTTTCTTT
TRBV19	-	TRBJ2-5	-	CASSITRGSAQETQYF	TGTGCCAGTAGTATCACACGGGGCTCGGCGCAAGAGACCCAGTACTTC
TRBV11-3	few	TRBJ2-2	-	CASSPSGAGELFF	TGTGCCAGCAGCCCCTCTGGGGCCGGGGAGCTGTTTTTT
TRBV27	-	TRBJ1-5	-	CASSPSWNLNQPQHF	TGTGCCAGCAGTCCCTCTTGGAATCTCAATCAGCCCCAGCATTTT
TRBV15	-	TRBJ2-2	-	CATSRDFGGAPRIGELFF	TGTGCCACCAGCAGAGACTTTGGGGGGGCGCCGAGGATCGGGGAGCTGTTTTTT
TRBV7-6	once	TRBJ2-5	-	CASSRQGLEETQYF	TGTGCCAGCAGCCGCCAGGGACTGGAAGAGACCCAGTACTTC
TRBV5-1	-	TRBJ2-2	-	CASSLGALDSRSTGELFF	TGCGCCAGCAGCTTGGGGGCCTTGGACAGCCGTTCCACCGGGGAGCTGTTTTTT
TRBV19	-	TRBJ2-2	TRBD1	CASSTGQGTGELFF	TGTGCCAGTAGTACCGGACAGGGGACCGGGGAGCTGTTTTTT
TRBV5-1	-	TRBJ2-7	-	CASSLAGSPYEQYF	TGCGCCAGCAGCTTGGCAGGTTCCCCCTACGAGCAGTACTTC
TRBV6-5	few	TRBJ1-2	-	CASSNRGDGYTF	TGTGCCAGCAGCAACAGAGGAGATGGCTACACCTTC
TRBV12-5	-	TRBJ1-5	-	CASGLITSNRDGFSNQPQHF	TGTGCTAGTGGTTTGATCACCTCTAATCGGGACGGATTTAGCAATCAGCCCCAGCATTTT
TRBV2	-	TRBJ2-3	TRBD2	CASRLAGGTDTQYF	TGTGCCAGCAGGCTAGCGGGGGGCACAGATACGCAGTATTTT
TRBV19	few	TRBJ2-5	-	CASSMTPGTETQYF	TGTGCCAGTAGTATGACCCCAGGGACGGAGACCCAGTACTTC
TRBV6-2/TRBV6-3	few	TRBJ1-5	-	CASSAFSQPQHF	TGTGCCAGCAGTGCCTTCTCTCAGCCCCAGCATTTT
TRBV5-4	-	TRBJ2-5	-	CASSLDAAGPQETQYF	TGTGCCAGCAGCTTGGACGCGGCGGGGCCCCAAGAGACCCAGTACTTC
TRBV6-5	-	TRBJ1-1	-	CASTYGLSTEAFF	TGTGCCAGCACCTACGGACTGAGCACTGAAGCTTTCTTT
TRBV9	once	TRBJ1-1	-	CASSDLSDTEAFF	TGTGCCAGCAGCGATCTAAGTGACACTGAAGCTTTCTTT
TRBV2	-	TRBJ2-5	-	CASSEALAVETQYF	TGTGCCAGCAGTGAAGCGCTTGCGGTAGAGACCCAGTACTTC
TRBV2	-	TRBJ1-5	-	CASSYSNQPQHF	TGTGCCAGCTCTTATAGCAATCAGCCCCAGCATTTT
TRBV18	-	TRBJ1-1	TRBD1	CASSSSAGGNTEAFF	TGTGCCAGCTCATCCTCGGCAGGGGGGAACACTGAAGCTTTCTTT
TRBV11-3	once	TRBJ1-6	-	CASSFNGNSPLHF	TGTGCCAGCAGCTTTAATGGAAATTCACCCCTCCACTTT
TRBV6-5	-	TRBJ2-2	-	CASKGRATGELFF	TGTGCCAGCAAGGGCAGGGCCACCGGGGAGCTGTTTTTT
TRBV6-5	once	TRBJ2-7	-	CASSAGGGYIYEQYF	TGTGCCAGCAGCGCAGGCGGAGGGTACATCTACGAGCAGTACTTC
TRBV5-1	-	TRBJ1-4	-	CASSWDGEEEKLFF	TGCGCCAGCAGCTGGGACGGAGAGGAGGAAAAACTGTTTTTT
TRBV12-3/TRBV12-4	-	TRBJ1-1	-	CASSSTAISEAFF	TGTGCCAGCAGTTCGACGGCTATAAGTGAAGCTTTCTTT
TRBV5-1	-	TRBJ2-7	TRBD2	CASRGTSGDSYEQYF	TGCGCCAGCAGGGGGACTAGCGGGGACTCCTACGAGCAGTACTTC
TRBV25-1	-	TRBJ2-5	TRBD2	CASSEFGGGYQETQYF	TGTGCCAGCAGTGAATTTGGGGGGGGTTACCAAGAGACCCAGTACTTC
TRBV7-9	-	TRBJ2-1	-	CASSFAQGIGNEQFF	TGTGCCAGCAGCTTCGCTCAGGGGATTGGCAATGAGCAGTTCTTC